Following are 6 T cell receptor beta chains from one sample sequenced in a study of shared clonotypes between healthy human individuals. The table came from immunoSEQ multiplex PCR; TCRdb's copy has only in-frame clones and leaves some out. Of hundreds of thousands of clones listed, approximately 97% are singletons. Sequencing was done on a sample of memory CD8+ T cells sorted from blood. Subset here: CD45RO+ cells pooled with CCR7-negative TemRA cells. These receptors all come from a young man in good health.

J is TRBJ1-5 and V is TRBV5-1; unclear D gene. The CDR3 covers 16 residues. Trimming stripped 0 bases from V and 4 bases from J, with 14 bases between. Germline assignment: CDR1 SGHRS and CDR2 YFSETQ. The CDR3 here is CASSLVLMTANQPQHF. Here the CDR3 DNA reads TGCGCCAGCAGCTTGGTCCTTATGACCGCTAATCAGCCCCAGCATTTT.

CDR3 sequence (DNA): TGTGCCAGCAGTGGGCTCCAGGGCGGCTATGGCTACACCTTC. This sequence encodes CASSGLQGGYGYTF. V is TRBV2 and J is TRBJ1-2, with a weak D call TRBD1 (5 bases). The germline V gene has CDR1 SNHLY and CDR2 FYNNEI. The CDR3 loop spans 14 amino acids. With 4 bases removed from V and 4 bases from J, the gap between germline ends came to 13 bases.

This chain uses TRBV2 with TRBJ2-2, with 9 bases identical to TRBD2. Germline lookup yields CDR1 SNHLY and CDR2 FYNNEI. The CDR3 is 16 amino acids. V was pared by 0 bases and J by 4 bases, with 3 bases of the junction left unmatched. Here the CDR3 reads CASSEALSGSTGELFF. The CDR3 DNA sequence: TGTGCCAGCAGTGAAGCGCTTAGCGGGAGCACCGGGGAGCTGTTTTTT.

This clone was recorded once. The chain recombines TRBV2 with TRBJ2-7; a weak D match, TRBD1 (6 bases). V lost 0 bases to trimming and J lost 5 bases, with 8 bases between them. CDR1 SNHLY and CDR2 FYNNEI come from the germline V gene. This CDR3 is 13 amino acids long. CDR3 sequence: CASSEARDNEQYF. The DNA for the CDR3 is TGTGCCAGCAGTGAAGCCAGGGACAACGAGCAGTACTTC.

The V call is TRBV6-1, the J call TRBJ2-3; D unclear. V was shortened by 8 bases and J by 1 base, with 16 bases between the two germline ends. Germline V lookup: CDR1 MNHNS, CDR2 SASEGT. CDR3 length: 15 amino acids. DNA of the CDR3: TGTGCCAGCGGCCGACTGTTGGGTCGCACAGATACGCAGTATTTT. This encodes CASGRLLGRTDTQYF.

The rearrangement uses TRBV28 and TRBJ2-4, with D uncertain. CDR3 size: 13 residues. In germline, CDR1 is MDHEN, CDR2 SYDVKM. Deletions cut 8 bases from V and 3 bases from J, with 11 bases between. CDR3 nucleotides: TGTGCCAGCGGCCCAGTGGACAAAAACATTCAGTACTTC. This gives the protein CASGPVDKNIQYF.